Each of the 30 T cell receptor beta chains below was sequenced from the same sample in a study of cytomegalovirus exposure and HLA in healthy donors. It was with 60 Vbeta and 13 Jbeta primers that the PCR ran. Some clones are missing from TCRdb's copy, which holds only in-frame ones; the method was immunoSEQ multiplex PCR. Of some 170,000 clones in the sample, approximately 74% were seen once. The material sequenced was PBMCs. These receptors were obtained from a woman in her 30s in good health and CMV-seronegative.

The V call is TRBV5-6, the J call TRBJ2-1, with D possibly matching TRBD1 (6 bases). This CDR3 region has 14 residues. V was clipped by 2 bases and J by 8 bases, with 14 bases between them. The V gene's germline CDR1 is SGHDT and CDR2 YYEEEE. The DNA of the CDR3 is TGTGCCAGCAGCTTTCATCAGGGGTGGTATGAGCAGTTCTTC. This gives the protein CASSFHQGWYEQFF.

The V call is TRBV5-4, the J call TRBJ1-6; 7 bases are a match to TRBD1. V trimming: 4 bases; J trimming: 3 bases; junction bases outside the gene matches: 7. Germline CDR1 is SGHNT and CDR2 is YYREEE (reference sequence). This CDR3 has 16 residues. The CDR3 is CASSAGQPNYNSPLHF. The CDR3 DNA is TGTGCCAGCAGCGCGGGACAGCCCAACTATAATTCACCCCTCCACTTT.

A single count supports this clone. V and J are TRBV18 and TRBJ2-1; TRBD2 matches 9 bases. CDR3 length: 14 amino acids. CDR1 is KGHSH, CDR2 LQKENI, per germline. J gave up 10 bases and V 0 bases, and 4 bases lay outside the gene matches. CDR3 amino acids: CASSPPPSGTEQFF. CDR3 bases: TGTGCCAGCTCACCACCGCCTAGCGGGACCGAGCAGTTCTTC.

The chain has TRBV19 and TRBJ2-7; a weak D match, TRBD2 (6 bases). Trimming took 3 bases from V and 0 from J, leaving 15 bases between them. Looked up from germline, CDR1 is LNHDA and CDR2 is SQIVND (reference sequence). This CDR3 contains 16 residues. The CDR3 region is CASSIGRGGSSYEQYF. In nucleotides, the CDR3 is TGTGCCAGTAGTATTGGGCGGGGCGGCAGCTCCTACGAGCAGTACTTC.

The V and J genes are TRBV7-6 and TRBJ1-5; D is possibly TRBD1 (5 bases). V gave up 5 bases and J gave up 0 bases, with 14 bases separating them. Germline-derived CDR1 and CDR2 are SGHVS and FNYEAQ. The CDR3 extends over 16 amino acids. The CDR3 region is CASSQTPGDSNQPQHF. The CDR3 region has the DNA TGTGCCAGCAGCCAAACCCCGGGGGATAGCAATCAGCCCCAGCATTTT.

The J gene is TRBJ1-1, the V gene TRBV5-1, with D maybe TRBD1 (5 bases). This CDR3 region has 15 residues. Germline CDR1 and CDR2: SGHRS and YFSETQ. The ends were cut back, 0 bases at V and 1 base at J, with 10 bases in the middle. CDR3 DNA: TGCGCCAGCAGCTTGGTTGCCAGGGAGAACACTGAAGCTTTCTTT. Its protein product is CASSLVARENTEAFF.

The chain is built from TRBV12-5 and TRBJ2-1; D uncertain. Looked up from germline, CDR1 is LGHNT and CDR2 is FRNRAP. The CDR3 spans 16 residues. V lost 2 bases to trimming and J lost 3 bases, with 14 bases between them. The CDR3 bases are TGTGCTAGTGGTTTGATGGCACAGCCTTTCTACAATGAGCAGTTCTTC. This encodes CASGLMAQPFYNEQFF. Together with reference TRBV12-5 and TRBJ2-1, the CDR3 gives the full variable domain: DARVTQTPRHKVTEMGQEVTMRCQPILGHNTVFWYRQTMMQGLELLAYFRNRAPLDDSGMPKDRFSAEMPDATLATLKIQPSEPRDSAVYFCASGLMAQPFYNEQFFGPGTRLTVL.

This chain joins TRBV29-1 and TRBJ2-1; 13 nucleotides line up with TRBD2. The CDR3 is 17 amino acids. From germline, CDR1 is SQVTM and CDR2 ANQGSEA. The junction had 9 bases not matched to a gene; V was cut back by 6 bases and J by 1 base. CDR3 DNA: TGCAGCGTGTCCGGGACTAGCGGGGTTTCTTCCTACAATGAGCAGTTCTTC. Translation: CSVSGTSGVSSYNEQFF.

The chain recombines TRBV27 with TRBJ2-6; unclear D gene. CDR3 length: 16 amino acids. Germline V gene data show CDR1 as MNHEY and CDR2 as SMNVEV (reference sequence). The ends were cut back, 2 bases at V and 0 bases at J, with 8 bases in the middle. CDR3 DNA: TGTGCCAGCAGTTTAGTACACCCCTCTGGGGCCAACGTCCTGACTTTC. Translating it yields CASSLVHPSGANVLTF.

J is TRBJ1-6 and V is TRBV14; D uncertain. The V gene's germline CDR1 is SGHDN and CDR2 FVKESK. This CDR3 is built from 16 residues. Trimming took 1 base from V and 9 from J, leaving 16 bases between them. The CDR3 DNA reads as TGTGCCAGCAGCCAAGGGCGGGTCTCGGCGGGTTCACCCCTCCACTTT. Translation: CASSQGRVSAGSPLHF. Full variable domain (outside the CDR3, taken from reference TRBV14 and TRBJ1-6): EAGVTQFPSHSVIEKGQTVTLRCDPISGHDNLYWYRRVMGKEIKFLLHFVKESKQDESGMPNNRFLAERTGGTYSTLKVQPAELEDSGVYFCASSQGRVSAGSPLHFGNGTRLTVT.

In its sample, this clone was seen a few times. Other DNA sequences in this specimen translate into the identical CDR3. This chain uses TRBV1 with TRBJ2-3; TRBD1 is taken as the D call from the table, unchecked against the DNA. TRBV1 is a known pseudogene. The CDR3 runs 17 residues. The CDR3 loop is CTSSHAWGGTSTDTQYF. CDR3 nucleotide sequence: TGCACCAGCAGCCACGCATGGGGCGGAACTAGCACAGATACGCAGTATTTT.

This clone has just a few counts. The V gene is TRBV19, the J gene TRBJ2-1; TRBD2 agrees at 7 bases. Per the germline V gene, CDR1 is LNHDA and CDR2 is SQIVND (reference sequence). The CDR3 is 13 residues long. The CDR3 DNA follows: TGTGATCTAGCGGTGAACTCCTACAATGAGCAGTTCTTC. Translation gives CDLAVNSYNEQFF. Complete variable domain (other parts from reference TRBV19 and TRBJ2-1): DGGITQSPKYLFRKEGQNVTLSCEQNLNHDAMYWYRQDPGQGLRLIYYSQIVNDFQKGDIAEGYSVSREKKESFPLTVTSAQKNPTAFYLCDLAVNSYNEQFFGPGTRLTVL.

This rearrangement joins TRBV18 to TRBJ1-3, with a tentative D call TRBD1 (6 bases). This CDR3 is built from 16 residues. Trimming removed 5 bases from V and 2 bases from J, with 16 bases in between. Germline V gene data show CDR1 as KGHSH and CDR2 as LQKENI. CDR3 in DNA: TGTGCCAGCTCAGGCAACAGGGCGCTAACTGGAAACACCATATATTTT. Protein: CASSGNRALTGNTIYF.

The chain couples TRBV6-1 to TRBJ2-7, with D unresolved. Trimming cost V 3 bases and J 0 bases, with 6 bases left between them. Germline V gives CDR1 MNHNS, CDR2 SASEGT. The length of the CDR3 is 13 residues. The CDR3 nucleotides read TGTGCCAGCAGTGAGGCCAGCTCCTACGAGCAGTACTTC. Translation gives CASSEASSYEQYF.

Here the CDR3 DNA reads TGTGCCAGCAGCGATAGCGGGGACAATGAGCAGTTCTTC. Translation gives CASSDSGDNEQFF. The chain links TRBV7-3 to TRBJ2-1; TRBD2 agrees at 8 bases. Germline trimming cut 5 bases from V and 5 bases from J; bases unmatched to any gene: 2. This CDR3 comprises 13 residues. Germline V lookup: CDR1 SGHTA, CDR2 FQGTGA.

This chain joins TRBV15 and TRBJ2-7; D is uncertain. The CDR3 consists of 14 residues. V lost 0 bases and J 2 bases, leaving 8 bases between the germline ends. The V gene's germline CDR1 is LNHNV and CDR2 YYDKDF (reference sequence). DNA for the CDR3: TGTGCCACCAGCAGAGACAGAGGAGCCTACGAGCAGTACTTC. Protein product: CATSRDRGAYEQYF.

This rearrangement joins TRBV13 to TRBJ2-7; 10 nucleotides line up with TRBD1. The CDR3 is 14 amino acids. CDR1 and CDR2 (germline): PRHDT, FYEKMQ (reference sequence). V was clipped by 4 bases and J by 6 bases; unmatched bases: 6. The CDR3 sequence is CASSSETGGSEQYF. In DNA, the CDR3 is TGTGCCAGCAGCTCGGAGACAGGGGGCAGCGAGCAGTACTTC.

The chain is built from TRBV7-2 and TRBJ2-5; D perhaps matches TRBD2 (5 bases). The CDR3 runs 14 residues. The germline V and J ends were trimmed by 2 bases and 4 bases, with 11 bases remaining between them. Germline-derived CDR1 and CDR2 are SGHTA and FQGNSA. Here the CDR3 reads CASSLTGVRETQYF. The DNA of the CDR3 is TGTGCCAGCAGCTTAACCGGGGTCCGAGAGACCCAGTACTTC.

J is TRBJ2-5 and V is TRBV7-9, with 8 bases matching TRBD1. CDR1 and CDR2 from the germline V gene are SEHNR and FQNEAQ (reference sequence). V trimming: 3 bases; J trimming: 0 bases; junction bases outside the gene matches: 0. CDR3 length: 14 amino acids. CDR3 protein: CASSLTGDQETQYF. The CDR3 bases are TGTGCCAGCAGCTTGACAGGGGACCAAGAGACCCAGTACTTC.

This chain links TRBV18 with TRBJ2-7; the match to TRBD2 covers 8 bases. The CDR3 has 15 residues. The germline gives CDR1 KGHSH, CDR2 LQKENI. V was clipped by 4 bases and J by 1 base; unmatched bases: 6. The DNA for the CDR3 is TGTGCCAGCTCACAATCGGGAGGGCCATCCTACGAGCAGTACTTC. Its translation is CASSQSGGPSYEQYF. Full variable domain (missing parts from reference TRBV18 and TRBJ2-7): NAGVMQNPRHLVRRRGQEARLRCSPMKGHSHVYWYRQLPEEGLKFMVYLQKENIIDESGMPKERFSAEFPKEGPSILRIQQVVRGDSAAYFCASSQSGGPSYEQYFGPGTRLTVT.

The chain combines TRBV7-9 with TRBJ2-2, with no clear D. Trimming removed 0 bases from V and 5 bases from J, with 10 bases in between. Germline V CDR1 and CDR2: SEHNR, FQNEAQ (reference sequence). The CDR3 has 15 amino acids. This chain's CDR3 is CASSLAGLGTGELFF. In DNA, the CDR3 is TGTGCCAGCAGCTTAGCGGGCCTTGGGACCGGGGAGCTGTTTTTT.

The count of this clone is one. The J gene is TRBJ2-1, the V gene TRBV7-3, with 7 positions matching TRBD2. In germline, CDR1 is SGHTA, CDR2 FQGTGA. The CDR3 runs 16 residues. J gave up 8 bases and V 1 base, and 11 bases lay outside the gene matches. The CDR3 region is CASSLSSGGVGDEQFF. The CDR3 coding sequence is TGTGCCAGCAGCTTAAGTAGTGGGGGGGTAGGCGATGAGCAGTTCTTC.

The chain uses TRBV5-1 and TRBJ1-6; TRBD1 agrees at 7 bases. Germline V gene sequence: CDR1 SGHRS, CDR2 YFSETQ. J was trimmed by 0 bases and V by 4 bases; bases with no gene match: 7. The CDR3 totals 17 residues. CDR3 DNA sequence: TGCGCCAGCAGCACGGACAGGTCGAGCTCCTATAATTCACCCCTCCACTTT. It codes for CASSTDRSSSYNSPLHF.

The table lists this clone with a count of one. The chain combines TRBV28 with TRBJ2-2, with 10 bases matching TRBD2. The CDR3 spans 16 residues. V dropped 1 base and J dropped 8; count of bases not matched to a gene: 7. Germline CDR1 reads MDHEN; CDR2 reads SYDVKM. For the CDR3, the DNA is TGTGCCAGCAGTTTATTAGGGCTAGCGGGAGCTGGGGAGCTGTTTTTT. Amino acids: CASSLLGLAGAGELFF.

This clone was counted only a few times. The V gene is TRBV5-1, the J gene TRBJ2-5, with 9 bases fitting TRBD1. Germline loops: CDR1 SGHRS, CDR2 YFSETQ. V dropped 5 bases and J dropped 4; count of bases not matched to a gene: 6. The CDR3 totals 14 residues. The CDR3 spells CASRGTGMGETQYF. CDR3 DNA sequence: TGCGCCAGCAGGGGGACAGGGATGGGAGAGACCCAGTACTTC.

Here the CDR3 reads CASSLDGLNTEAFF. The CDR3 DNA is TGCGCCAGCAGCTTGGATGGGCTGAACACTGAAGCTTTCTTT. The rearrangement uses TRBV5-1 and TRBJ1-1; no firm D call. Deletions cut 0 bases from V and 0 bases from J, with 6 bases between. The CDR3 runs 14 residues. Germline CDR1 SGHRS, CDR2 YFSETQ. Filled out from reference TRBV5-1 and TRBJ1-1, the complete variable domain reads KAGVTQTPRYLIKTRGQQVTLSCSPISGHRSVSWYQQTPGQGLQFLFEYFSETQRNKGNFPGRFSGRQFSNSRSEMNVSTLELGDSALYLCASSLDGLNTEAFFGQGTRLTVV.

The chain couples TRBV9 to TRBJ2-7, with 8 bases that match TRBD1. The J segment lost 5 bases and the V segment lost 3 bases, leaving 7 bases of the junction unmatched. Germline V gene data show CDR1 as SGDLS and CDR2 as YYNGEE. CDR3 length: 14 amino acids. The CDR3 nucleotides read TGTGCCAGCAGCGCGCAGGGGGCCCGGCACGAGCAGTACTTC. It specifies CASSAQGARHEQYF.

This chain joins TRBV18 and TRBJ2-7; 11 bases are shared with TRBD2. This CDR3 has 15 residues. The V segment lost 4 bases and the J segment 5 bases; nucleotides outside the gene matches: 7. Looked up from germline, CDR1 is KGHSH and CDR2 is LQKENI. DNA of the CDR3: TGTGCCAGCTCACGATTAGCGGGAGGGCCCGACGAGCAGTACTTC. Translation gives CASSRLAGGPDEQYF.

The chain links TRBV28 to TRBJ2-7; tentative D call: TRBD1 (5 bases). This CDR3 region has 14 residues. The V end lost 6 bases, the J end lost 3 bases, and 15 bases lay between the germline ends. Germline CDR1 reads MDHEN; CDR2 reads SYDVKM. The CDR3 loop reads CASRLTAIHYEQYF. CDR3 bases: TGTGCCAGCAGACTGACAGCAATTCACTACGAGCAGTACTTC.

This clone was observed a single time. The rearrangement joins TRBV7-2 to TRBJ2-7; 7 nucleotides line up with TRBD1. V lost 1 base to trimming and J lost 2 bases; unmatched junction nucleotides: 5. The CDR3 is 15 amino acids. In germline, CDR1 is SGHTA, CDR2 FQGNSA. Here the CDR3 reads CASSLDRGRTYEQYF. The CDR3 region has the DNA TGTGCCAGCAGCTTAGACAGGGGCCGCACCTACGAGCAGTACTTC. Looking up the rest from reference TRBV7-2 and TRBJ2-7 gives the full variable domain: GAGVSQSPSNKVTEKGKDVELRCDPISGHTALYWYRQSLGQGLEFLIYFQGNSAPDKSGLPSDRFSAERTGGSVSTLTIQRTQQEDSAVYLCASSLDRGRTYEQYFGPGTRLTVT.